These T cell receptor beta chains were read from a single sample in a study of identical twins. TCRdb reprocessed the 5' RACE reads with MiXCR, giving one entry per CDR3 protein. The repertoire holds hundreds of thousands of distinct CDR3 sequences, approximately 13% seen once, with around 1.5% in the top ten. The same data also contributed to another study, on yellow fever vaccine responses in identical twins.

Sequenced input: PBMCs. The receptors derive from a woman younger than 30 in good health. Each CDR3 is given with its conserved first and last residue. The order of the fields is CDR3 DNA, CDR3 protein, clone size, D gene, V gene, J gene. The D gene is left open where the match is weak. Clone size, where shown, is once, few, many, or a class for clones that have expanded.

CDR3 DNA: TGTGCCAGCAGCTTAAACCGGGACAGCATTAGCGGGAGGACGGGAGAGACCCAGTACTTC
CDR3 protein: CASSLNRDSISGRTGETQYF
clone size: few
D gene: TRBD2
V gene: TRBV7-8
J gene: TRBJ2-5

CDR3 DNA: TGCAGCGTTGAAGACAGCGGGGGGGTCACAGATACGCAGTATTTT
CDR3 protein: CSVEDSGGVTDTQYF
clone size: many
D gene: TRBD2
V gene: TRBV29-1
J gene: TRBJ2-3

CDR3 DNA: TGTGCCAGCAGCTTTGAACCGGGACAGGGGCTTGGGTACGAGCAGTACTTC
CDR3 protein: CASSFEPGQGLGYEQYF
clone size: -
D gene: TRBD1
V gene: TRBV11-2
J gene: TRBJ2-7

CDR3 DNA: TGCGCCAGCAACCCGACAGGGTCCTACAATGAGCAGTTCTTC
CDR3 protein: CASNPTGSYNEQFF
clone size: few
D gene: TRBD1
V gene: TRBV4-1
J gene: TRBJ2-1

CDR3 DNA: TGTGCCAGCAGCCTTTACAGGGGCCCAGATACGCAGTATTTT
CDR3 protein: CASSLYRGPDTQYF
clone size: -
D gene: TRBD1
V gene: TRBV14
J gene: TRBJ2-3

CDR3 DNA: TGTGCCACCAGCCGCCGCACTTCCACAGATACGCAGTATTTT
CDR3 protein: CATSRRTSTDTQYF
clone size: -
D gene: -
V gene: TRBV15
J gene: TRBJ2-3

CDR3 DNA: TGCAGCGTTGAAGATAAATCCGGACTAGCGGGAGGCCCAACCTACAATGAGCAGTTCTTC
CDR3 protein: CSVEDKSGLAGGPTYNEQFF
clone size: many
D gene: TRBD2
V gene: TRBV29-1
J gene: TRBJ2-1

CDR3 DNA: TGCAGTGCTAGAGAATTAGCGGGAGATCGTTACAATGAGCAGTTCTTC
CDR3 protein: CSARELAGDRYNEQFF
clone size: -
D gene: TRBD2
V gene: TRBV20-1
J gene: TRBJ2-1

CDR3 DNA: TGCGCCAGCAGTGATTGGGTAGCGGGAGCCACAGATACGCAGTATTTT
CDR3 protein: CASSDWVAGATDTQYF
clone size: -
D gene: TRBD2
V gene: TRBV10-2
J gene: TRBJ2-3

CDR3 DNA: TGCGCCAGCAGCTTGTTAGCGGCCTACCAAGAGACCCAGTACTTC
CDR3 protein: CASSLLAAYQETQYF
clone size: few
D gene: -
V gene: TRBV5-1
J gene: TRBJ2-5

CDR3 DNA: TGCAGTGCTTCTCCGGGACAGGGTGTCTATGAGCAGTTCTTC
CDR3 protein: CSASPGQGVYEQFF
clone size: -
D gene: TRBD1
V gene: TRBV20-1
J gene: TRBJ2-1

CDR3 DNA: TGTGCCAGCAGTTACCCGACGAAGTTGGGGGATCCTGGGGCCAACGTCCTGACTTTC
CDR3 protein: CASSYPTKLGDPGANVLTF
clone size: few
D gene: -
V gene: TRBV6-2/TRBV6-3
J gene: TRBJ2-6

CDR3 DNA: TGTGCCAGCAGCTTACGCGGGGCCGAGGGGAATGAGCAGTTCTTC
CDR3 protein: CASSLRGAEGNEQFF
clone size: -
D gene: -
V gene: TRBV13
J gene: TRBJ2-1

CDR3 DNA: TGTGCCAGCAGTCCGGACGCAGTATTCTACAATGAGCAGTTCTTC
CDR3 protein: CASSPDAVFYNEQFF
clone size: -
D gene: -
V gene: TRBV12-3/TRBV12-4
J gene: TRBJ2-1

CDR3 DNA: TGCAGCGTTGATATGGGGGGTCTCCATGAGCAGTTCTTC
CDR3 protein: CSVDMGGLHEQFF
clone size: -
D gene: -
V gene: TRBV29-1
J gene: TRBJ2-1

CDR3 DNA: TGCAGTGCTAGAGATCCGACTAGCGCGCAAGAGACCCAGTACTTC
CDR3 protein: CSARDPTSAQETQYF
clone size: many
D gene: TRBD2
V gene: TRBV20-1
J gene: TRBJ2-5

CDR3 DNA: TGTGCCAGCAGCCCCACCGGGAGCCCCGTCCCAGATACGCAGTATTTT
CDR3 protein: CASSPTGSPVPDTQYF
clone size: once
D gene: -
V gene: TRBV7-9
J gene: TRBJ2-3

CDR3 DNA: TGTGCCAGCAGTTTCGCGACAGGCGGATCAGGAAACGGCGGGGAGCTGTTTTTT
CDR3 protein: CASSFATGGSGNGGELFF
clone size: few
D gene: -
V gene: TRBV6-5
J gene: TRBJ2-2

CDR3 DNA: TGCAGTGCTGAGGGGTTGAACACTGAAGCTTTCTTT
CDR3 protein: CSAEGLNTEAFF
clone size: many
D gene: -
V gene: TRBV20-1
J gene: TRBJ1-1